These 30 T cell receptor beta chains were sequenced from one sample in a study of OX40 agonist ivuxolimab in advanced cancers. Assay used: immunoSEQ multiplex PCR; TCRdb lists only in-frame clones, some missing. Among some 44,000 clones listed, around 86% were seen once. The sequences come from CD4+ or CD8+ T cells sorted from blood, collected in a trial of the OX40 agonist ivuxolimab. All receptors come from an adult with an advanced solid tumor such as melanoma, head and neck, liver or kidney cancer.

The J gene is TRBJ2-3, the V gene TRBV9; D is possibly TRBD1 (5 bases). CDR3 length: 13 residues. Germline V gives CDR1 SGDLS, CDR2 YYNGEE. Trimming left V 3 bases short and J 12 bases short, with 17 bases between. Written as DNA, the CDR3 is TGTGCCAGCAGCGCCTCGCAGGGTTCGCACCAGTATTTT. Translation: CASSASQGSHQYF.

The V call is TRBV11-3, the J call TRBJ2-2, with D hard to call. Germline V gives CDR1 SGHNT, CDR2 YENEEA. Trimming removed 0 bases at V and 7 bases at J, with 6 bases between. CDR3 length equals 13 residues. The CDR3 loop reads CASSLDPVGELFF. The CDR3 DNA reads TGTGCCAGCAGCTTAGATCCGGTCGGGGAGCTGTTTTTT.

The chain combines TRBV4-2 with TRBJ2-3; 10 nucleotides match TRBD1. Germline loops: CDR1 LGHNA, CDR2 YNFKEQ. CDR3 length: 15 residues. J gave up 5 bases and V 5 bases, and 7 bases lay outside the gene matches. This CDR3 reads CASSTDRGRGDTQYF. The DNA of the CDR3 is TGTGCCAGCAGCACCGACAGGGGGCGAGGAGATACGCAGTATTTT.

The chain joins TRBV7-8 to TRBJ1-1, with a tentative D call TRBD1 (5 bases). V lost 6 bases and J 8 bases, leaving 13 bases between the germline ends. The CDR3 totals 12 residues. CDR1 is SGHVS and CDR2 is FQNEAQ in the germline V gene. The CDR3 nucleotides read TGTGCCAGCAGTCATGACGGGACCGAAGCTTTCTTT. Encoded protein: CASSHDGTEAFF.

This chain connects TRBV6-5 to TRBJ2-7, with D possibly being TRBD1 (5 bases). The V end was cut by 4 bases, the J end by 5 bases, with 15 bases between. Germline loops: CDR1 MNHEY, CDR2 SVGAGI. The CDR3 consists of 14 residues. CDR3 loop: CASSSPQGFHEQYF. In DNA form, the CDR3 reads TGTGCCAGCAGTTCCCCGCAGGGATTCCACGAGCAGTACTTC.

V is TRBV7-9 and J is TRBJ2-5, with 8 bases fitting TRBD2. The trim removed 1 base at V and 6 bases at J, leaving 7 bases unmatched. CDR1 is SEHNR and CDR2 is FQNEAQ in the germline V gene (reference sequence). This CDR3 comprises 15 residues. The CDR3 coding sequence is TGTGCCAGCAGCTTAGACCTAGCGGGTGTACAGACCCAGTACTTC. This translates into CASSLDLAGVQTQYF.

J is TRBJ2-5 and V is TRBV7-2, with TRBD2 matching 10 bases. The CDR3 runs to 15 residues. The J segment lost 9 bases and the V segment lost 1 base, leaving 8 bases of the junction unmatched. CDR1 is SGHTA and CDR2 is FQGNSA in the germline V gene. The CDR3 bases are TGTGCCAGCAGCTTAGTGGTAGCGGGAGGCCCTCCCCAGTACTTC. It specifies CASSLVVAGGPPQYF.

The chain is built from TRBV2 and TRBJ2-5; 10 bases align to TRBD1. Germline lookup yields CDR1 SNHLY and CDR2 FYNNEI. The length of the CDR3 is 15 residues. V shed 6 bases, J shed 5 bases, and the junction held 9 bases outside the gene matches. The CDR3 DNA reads TGTGCCAGCAGAGTTCGACAGGGGGCACGGGAGACCCAGTACTTC. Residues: CASRVRQGARETQYF. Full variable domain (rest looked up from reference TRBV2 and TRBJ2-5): EPEVTQTPSHQVTQMGQEVILRCVPISNHLYFYWYRQILGQKVEFLVSFYNNEISEKSEIFDDQFSVERPDGSNFTLKIRSTKLEDSAMYFCASRVRQGARETQYFGPGTRLLVL.

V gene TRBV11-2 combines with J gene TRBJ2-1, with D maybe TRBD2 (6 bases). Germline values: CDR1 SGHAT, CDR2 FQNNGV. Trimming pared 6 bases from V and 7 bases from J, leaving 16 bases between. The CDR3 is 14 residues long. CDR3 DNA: TGTGCCAGCAGGCGAGGGGACTTGAGAAATGAGCAGTTCTTC. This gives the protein CASRRGDLRNEQFF. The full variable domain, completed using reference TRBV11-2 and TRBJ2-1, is EAGVAQSPRYKIIEKRQSVAFWCNPISGHATLYWYQQILGQGPKLLIQFQNNGVVDDSQLPKDRFSAERLKGVDSTLKIQPAKLEDSAVYLCASRRGDLRNEQFFGPGTRLTVL.

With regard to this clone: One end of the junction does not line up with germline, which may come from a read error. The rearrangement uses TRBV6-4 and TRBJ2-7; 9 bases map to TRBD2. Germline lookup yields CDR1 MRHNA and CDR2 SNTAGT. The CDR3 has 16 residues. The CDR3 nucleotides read TGTGCCAGCAGTTACTCGGGCGGGAGGGCGGCCTACGAGCAGTACTTC. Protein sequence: CASSYSGGRAAYEQYF.

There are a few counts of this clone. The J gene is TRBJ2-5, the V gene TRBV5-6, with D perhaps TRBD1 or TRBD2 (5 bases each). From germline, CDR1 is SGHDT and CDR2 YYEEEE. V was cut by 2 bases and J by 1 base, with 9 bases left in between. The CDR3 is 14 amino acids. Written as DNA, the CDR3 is TGTGCCAGCAGCTTCCCAGGGAGCCAAGAGACCCAGTACTTC. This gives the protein CASSFPGSQETQYF.

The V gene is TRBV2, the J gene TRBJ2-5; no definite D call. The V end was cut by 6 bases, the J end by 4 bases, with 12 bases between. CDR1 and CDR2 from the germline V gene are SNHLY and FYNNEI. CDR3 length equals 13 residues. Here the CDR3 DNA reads TGTGCCAGCAGATCACTGATCGGAGAGACCCAGTACTTC. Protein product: CASRSLIGETQYF.

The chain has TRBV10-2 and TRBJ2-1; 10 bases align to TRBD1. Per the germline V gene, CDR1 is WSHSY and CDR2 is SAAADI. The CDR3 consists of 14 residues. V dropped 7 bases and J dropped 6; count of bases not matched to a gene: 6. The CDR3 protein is CASKRGQGGNEQFF. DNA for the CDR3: TGCGCCAGCAAACGCGGACAGGGGGGCAATGAGCAGTTCTTC.

The chain's CDR3 is CASSMNQGYGTEAFF. The CDR3 bases are TGTGCCAGCAGCATGAACCAGGGGTATGGCACTGAAGCTTTCTTT. The J gene is TRBJ1-1, the V gene TRBV5-4, with a tentative D call TRBD1 (6 bases). V gave up 4 bases and J gave up 4 bases, with 17 bases separating them. CDR3 length: 15 residues. Germline V gene sequence: CDR1 SGHNT, CDR2 YYREEE (reference sequence).

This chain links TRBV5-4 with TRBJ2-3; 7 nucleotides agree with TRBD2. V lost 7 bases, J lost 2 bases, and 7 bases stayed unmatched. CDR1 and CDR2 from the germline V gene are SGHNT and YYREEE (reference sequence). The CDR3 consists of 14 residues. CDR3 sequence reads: CASQTSRHTDTQYF. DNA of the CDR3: TGTGCCAGCCAGACTAGCAGACACACAGATACGCAGTATTTT.

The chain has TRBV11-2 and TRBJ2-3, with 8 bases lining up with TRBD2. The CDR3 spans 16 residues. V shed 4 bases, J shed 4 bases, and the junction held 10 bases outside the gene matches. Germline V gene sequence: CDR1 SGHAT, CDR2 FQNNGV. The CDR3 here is CASSWSWAGGSDTQYF. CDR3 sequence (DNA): TGTGCCAGCAGCTGGTCTTGGGCGGGGGGTTCAGATACGCAGTATTTT.

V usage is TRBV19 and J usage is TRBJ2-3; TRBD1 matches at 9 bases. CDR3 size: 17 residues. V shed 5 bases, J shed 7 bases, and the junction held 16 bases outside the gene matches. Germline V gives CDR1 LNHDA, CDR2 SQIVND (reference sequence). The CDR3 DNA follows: TGTGCCAGTAGTTTGGGCCACAGGGGGCAGTCTGTGTATACGCAGTATTTT. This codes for CASSLGHRGQSVYTQYF.

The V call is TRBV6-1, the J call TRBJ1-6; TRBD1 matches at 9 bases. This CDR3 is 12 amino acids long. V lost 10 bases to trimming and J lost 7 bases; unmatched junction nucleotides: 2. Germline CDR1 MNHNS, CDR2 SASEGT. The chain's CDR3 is CATTGGNSPLHF. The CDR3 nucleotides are TGTGCCACGACAGGGGGAAATTCACCCCTCCACTTT.

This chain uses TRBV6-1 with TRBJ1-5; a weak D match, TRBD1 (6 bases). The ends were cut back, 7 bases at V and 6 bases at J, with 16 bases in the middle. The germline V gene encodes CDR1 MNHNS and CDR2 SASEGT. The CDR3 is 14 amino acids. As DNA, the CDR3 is TGTGCCAGCAAGGACACAGGGTTAGTTCAGCCCCAGCATTTT. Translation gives CASKDTGLVQPQHF.

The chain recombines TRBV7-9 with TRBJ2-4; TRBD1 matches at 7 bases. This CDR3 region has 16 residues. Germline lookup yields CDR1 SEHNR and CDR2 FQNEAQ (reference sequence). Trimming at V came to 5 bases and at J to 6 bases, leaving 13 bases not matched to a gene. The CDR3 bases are TGTGCCAGCAGCGCGACAGGGTTTCGTTCAGGAAACATTCAGTACTTC. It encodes CASSATGFRSGNIQYF.

CDR3 loop: CASSPDSLRGNTIYF. DNA for the CDR3: TGCGCCAGCAGCCCGGACAGCCTCCGTGGAAACACCATATATTTT. The chain carries TRBV5-1 and TRBJ1-3, with D tentatively TRBD1 (6 bases). The CDR3 contains 15 residues. CDR1 is SGHRS and CDR2 is YFSETQ in the germline V gene. V was pared by 4 bases and J by 3 bases, with 14 bases between.

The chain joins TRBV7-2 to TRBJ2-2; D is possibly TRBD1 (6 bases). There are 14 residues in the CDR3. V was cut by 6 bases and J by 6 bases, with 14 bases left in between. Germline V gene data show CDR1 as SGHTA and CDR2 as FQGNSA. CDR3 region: CASSPHRQAGELFF. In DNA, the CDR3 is TGTGCCAGCAGTCCCCACAGACAGGCCGGGGAGCTGTTTTTT.

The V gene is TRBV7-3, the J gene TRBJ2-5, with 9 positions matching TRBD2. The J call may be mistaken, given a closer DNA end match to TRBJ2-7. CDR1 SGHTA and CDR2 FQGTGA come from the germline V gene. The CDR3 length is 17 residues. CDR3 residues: CASSLDAPAGGRNEQYF. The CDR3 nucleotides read TGTGCCAGCAGCCTAGATGCTCCAGCGGGGGGTCGCAACGAGCAGTACTTC.

CDR3: CASSIGVENFSEAFF. CDR3 sequence (DNA): TGTGCCAGTAGTATAGGGGTCGAGAATTTCTCTGAAGCTTTCTTT. The chain recombines TRBV19 with TRBJ1-1; D call uncertain. Per germline, CDR1 LNHDA and CDR2 SQIVND (reference sequence). This CDR3 is built from 15 residues. V was trimmed by 1 base and J by 6 bases, leaving 15 bases between them.

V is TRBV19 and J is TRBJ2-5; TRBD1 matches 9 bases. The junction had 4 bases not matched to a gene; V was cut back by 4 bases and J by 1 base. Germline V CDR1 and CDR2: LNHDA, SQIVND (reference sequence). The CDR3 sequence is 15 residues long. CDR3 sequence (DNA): TGTGCCAGTAGTACCACAGGGGGCTTCCAAGAGACCCAGTACTTC. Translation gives CASSTTGGFQETQYF.

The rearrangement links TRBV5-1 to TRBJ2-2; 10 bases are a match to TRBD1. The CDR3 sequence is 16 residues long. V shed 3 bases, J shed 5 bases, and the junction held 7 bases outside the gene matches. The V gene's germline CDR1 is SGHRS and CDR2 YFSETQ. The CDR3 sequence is CASSSRDRGGTGELFF. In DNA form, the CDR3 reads TGCGCCAGCAGCTCCCGGGACAGGGGAGGAACCGGGGAGCTGTTTTTT.

The CDR3 sequence: CASSPRGGQGPSPLHF. In DNA, the CDR3 is TGTGCCAGCAGCCCCAGGGGGGGACAGGGACCTTCACCCCTCCACTTT. The rearrangement uses TRBV9 and TRBJ1-6, with 9 bases fitting TRBD1. The CDR3 has 16 residues. J lost 9 bases, V lost 4 bases, and 11 bases had no gene match. In germline, CDR1 is SGDLS, CDR2 YYNGEE.

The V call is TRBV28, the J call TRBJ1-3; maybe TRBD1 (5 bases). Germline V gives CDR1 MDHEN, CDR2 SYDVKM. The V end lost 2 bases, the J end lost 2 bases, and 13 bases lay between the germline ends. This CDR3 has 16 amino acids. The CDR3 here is CASSLGGMNPGNTIYF. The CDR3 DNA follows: TGTGCCAGCAGTTTAGGGGGTATGAATCCTGGAAACACCATATATTTT.

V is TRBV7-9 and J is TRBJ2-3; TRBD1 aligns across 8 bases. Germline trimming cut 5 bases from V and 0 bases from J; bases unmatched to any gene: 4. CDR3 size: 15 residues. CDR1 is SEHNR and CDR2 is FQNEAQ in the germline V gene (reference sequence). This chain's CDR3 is CASSNRQGSTDTQYF. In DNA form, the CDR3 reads TGTGCCAGCAGCAACCGACAGGGGAGCACAGATACGCAGTATTTT.

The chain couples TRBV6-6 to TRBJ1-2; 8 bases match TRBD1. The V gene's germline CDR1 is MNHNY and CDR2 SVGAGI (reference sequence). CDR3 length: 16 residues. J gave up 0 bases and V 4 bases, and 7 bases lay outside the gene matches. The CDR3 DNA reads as TGTGCCAGCAGTTCAACAGGGGGATCATCTAACTATGGCTACACCTTC. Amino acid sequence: CASSSTGGSSNYGYTF.